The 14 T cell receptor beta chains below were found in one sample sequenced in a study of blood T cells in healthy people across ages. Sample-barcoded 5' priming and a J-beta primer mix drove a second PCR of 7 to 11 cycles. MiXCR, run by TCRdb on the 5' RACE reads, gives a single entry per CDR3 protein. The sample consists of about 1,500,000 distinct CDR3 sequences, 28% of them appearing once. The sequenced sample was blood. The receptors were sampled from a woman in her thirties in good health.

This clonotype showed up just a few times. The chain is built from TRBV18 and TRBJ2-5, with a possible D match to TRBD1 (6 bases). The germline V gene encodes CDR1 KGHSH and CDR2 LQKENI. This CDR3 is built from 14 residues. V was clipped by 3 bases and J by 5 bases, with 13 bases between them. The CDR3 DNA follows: TGTGCCAGCTCACCGGGGGACACTAGGGAGACCCAGTACTTC. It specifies CASSPGDTRETQYF.

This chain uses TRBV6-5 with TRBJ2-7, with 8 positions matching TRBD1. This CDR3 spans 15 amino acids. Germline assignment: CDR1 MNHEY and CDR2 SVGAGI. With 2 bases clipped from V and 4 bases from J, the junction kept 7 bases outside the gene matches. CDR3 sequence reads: CASSYTPGQEYEQYF. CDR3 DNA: TGTGCCAGCAGTTACACCCCGGGACAGGAATACGAGCAGTACTTC.

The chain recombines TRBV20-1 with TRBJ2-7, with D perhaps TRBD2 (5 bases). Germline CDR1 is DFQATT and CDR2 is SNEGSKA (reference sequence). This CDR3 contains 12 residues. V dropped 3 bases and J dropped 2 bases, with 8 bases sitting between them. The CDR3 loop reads CSASLRAYEQYF. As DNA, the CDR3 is TGCAGTGCTAGTTTGCGGGCCTACGAGCAGTACTTC.

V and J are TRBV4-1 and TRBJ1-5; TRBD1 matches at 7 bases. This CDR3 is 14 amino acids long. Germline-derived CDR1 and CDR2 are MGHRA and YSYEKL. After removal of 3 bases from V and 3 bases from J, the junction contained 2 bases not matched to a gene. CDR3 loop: CASSQGQYNQPQHF. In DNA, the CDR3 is TGCGCCAGCAGCCAGGGACAGTACAATCAGCCCCAGCATTTT.

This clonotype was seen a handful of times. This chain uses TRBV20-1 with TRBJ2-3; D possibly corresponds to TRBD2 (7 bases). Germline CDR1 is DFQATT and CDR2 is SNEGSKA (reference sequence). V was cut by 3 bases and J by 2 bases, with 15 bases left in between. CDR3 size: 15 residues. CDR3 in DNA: TGCAGTGCTAGGTCAAGGCGGGGGCTCACAGATACGCAGTATTTT. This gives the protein CSARSRRGLTDTQYF.

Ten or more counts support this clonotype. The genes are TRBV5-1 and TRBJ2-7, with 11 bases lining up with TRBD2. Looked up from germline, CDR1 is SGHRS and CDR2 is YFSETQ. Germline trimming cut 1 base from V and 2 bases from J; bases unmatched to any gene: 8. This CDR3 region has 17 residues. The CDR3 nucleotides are TGCGCCAGCAGCTTGACTAGCGGGAGTTATGAGACCTACGAGCAGTACTTC. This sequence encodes CASSLTSGSYETYEQYF.

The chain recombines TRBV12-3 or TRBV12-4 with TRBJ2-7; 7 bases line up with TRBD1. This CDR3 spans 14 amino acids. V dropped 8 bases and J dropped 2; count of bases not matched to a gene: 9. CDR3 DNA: TGTGCCAGCCCTCCGGGACAGAGCGCCTACGAGCAGTACGTC. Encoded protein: CASPPGQSAYEQYV.

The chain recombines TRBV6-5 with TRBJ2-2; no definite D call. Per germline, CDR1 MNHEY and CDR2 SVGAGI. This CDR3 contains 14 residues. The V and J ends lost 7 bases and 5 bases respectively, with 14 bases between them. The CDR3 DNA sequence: TGTGCCAGCACCCGCACATTAAATACCGGGGAGCTGTTTTTT. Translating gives CASTRTLNTGELFF.

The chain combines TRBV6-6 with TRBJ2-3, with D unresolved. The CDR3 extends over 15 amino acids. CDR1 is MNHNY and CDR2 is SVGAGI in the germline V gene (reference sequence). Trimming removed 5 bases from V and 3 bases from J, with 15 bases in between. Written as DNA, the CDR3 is TGTGCCAGCAGTCATGGGAATCGTGGAACAGATACGCAGTATTTT. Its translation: CASSHGNRGTDTQYF.

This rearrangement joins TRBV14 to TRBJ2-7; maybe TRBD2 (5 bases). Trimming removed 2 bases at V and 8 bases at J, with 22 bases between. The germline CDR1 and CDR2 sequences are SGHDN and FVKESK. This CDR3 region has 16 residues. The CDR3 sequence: CASSQHLGPGKGKQYF. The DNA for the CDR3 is TGTGCCAGCAGCCAACATTTAGGCCCCGGGAAAGGCAAGCAGTACTTC.

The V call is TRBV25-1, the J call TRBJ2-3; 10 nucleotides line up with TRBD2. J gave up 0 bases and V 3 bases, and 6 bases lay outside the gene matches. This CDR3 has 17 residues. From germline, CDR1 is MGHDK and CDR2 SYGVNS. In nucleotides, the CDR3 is TGTGCCAGCAGTGATCAAGGACTAGCGGAAAGCACAGATACGCAGTATTTT. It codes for CASSDQGLAESTDTQYF. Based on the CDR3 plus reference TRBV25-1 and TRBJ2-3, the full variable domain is EADIYQTPRYLVIGTGKKITLECSQTMGHDKMYWYQQDPGMELHLIHYSYGVNSTEKGDLSSESTVSRIRTEHFPLTLESARPSHTSQYLCASSDQGLAESTDTQYFGPGTRLTVL.

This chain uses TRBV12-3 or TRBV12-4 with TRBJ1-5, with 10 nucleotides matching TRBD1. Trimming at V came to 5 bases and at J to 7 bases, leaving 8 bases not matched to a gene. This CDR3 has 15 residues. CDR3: CASSDRGPGGQPQHF. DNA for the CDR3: TGTGCCAGCAGTGACAGGGGGCCCGGAGGGCAGCCCCAGCATTTT.

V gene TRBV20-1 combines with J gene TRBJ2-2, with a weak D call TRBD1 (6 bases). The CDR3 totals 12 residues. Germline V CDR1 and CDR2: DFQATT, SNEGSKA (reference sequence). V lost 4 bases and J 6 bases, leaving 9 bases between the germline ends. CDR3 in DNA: TGCAGTGCTAAACAGGGACCCGGGGAGCTGTTTTTT. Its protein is CSAKQGPGELFF.

As DNA, the CDR3 is TGCAGTGCTAGAATAAATAGCGGGGCCTACAATGAGCAGTTCTTC. It translates to CSARINSGAYNEQFF. The gene calls are TRBV20-1 and TRBJ2-1; 8 bases are a match to TRBD2. The CDR3 has 15 residues. The V segment lost 2 bases and the J segment 2 bases; nucleotides outside the gene matches: 5. The V gene's germline CDR1 is DFQATT and CDR2 SNEGSKA (reference sequence).